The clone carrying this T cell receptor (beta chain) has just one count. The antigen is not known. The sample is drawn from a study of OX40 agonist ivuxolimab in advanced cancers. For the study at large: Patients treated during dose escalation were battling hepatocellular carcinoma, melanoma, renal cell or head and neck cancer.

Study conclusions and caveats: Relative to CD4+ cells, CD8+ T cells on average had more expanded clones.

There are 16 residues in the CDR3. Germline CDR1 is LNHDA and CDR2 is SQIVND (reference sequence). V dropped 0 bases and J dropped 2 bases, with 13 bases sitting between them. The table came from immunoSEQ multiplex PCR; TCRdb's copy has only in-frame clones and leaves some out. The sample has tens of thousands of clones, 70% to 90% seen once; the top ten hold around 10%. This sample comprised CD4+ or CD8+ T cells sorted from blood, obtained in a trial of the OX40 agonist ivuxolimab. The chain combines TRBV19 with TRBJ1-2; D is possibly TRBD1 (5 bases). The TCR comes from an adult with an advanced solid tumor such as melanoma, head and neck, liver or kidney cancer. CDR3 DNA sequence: TGTGCCAGTAGTATAGATCAGAGGGGAGCCAACTATGGCTACACCTTC. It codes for CASSIDQRGANYGYTF.